This TCR beta chain was sequenced in a study of blood T cell repertoires in COVID-19. Turning to the study itself: Whether acute or convalescent, the COVID-19 samples came from the United States, Italy and Spain. T cells, B-cell-depleted T cells, or PBMCs supplied cDNA or gDNA.

Original methodology: From reference gene primer amplification, estimates of nucleated cell counts were derived. TCRdb keeps only in-frame clones here, not all; method: immunoSEQ multiplex PCR. V and J calls and clone size come straight from that table; D and trimming were deduced from the DNA. The sample records around 620,000 clones, approximately 90% being singletons. Germline V gene lookup returns CDR1 SGHRS and CDR2 YFSETQ. The CDR3 is made up of 15 amino acids. Trimming took off 0 bases at V and 3 bases at J, with 13 bases between the two ends. The V and J genes are TRBV5-1 and TRBJ2-7; weak D call: TRBD1 (6 bases). Specimen: peripheral blood. The source is a woman aged 18 to 35 with acute or convalescent COVID-19. CDR3 bases: TGCGCCAGCAGCTTGGCCCCAGGGGCAAACTACGAGCAGTACTTC. Protein: CASSLAPGANYEQYF.